The clone carrying this T cell receptor beta chain was counted ten times or more. The antigen remains unidentified. During construction of the library, unique molecular identifiers were attached to individual cDNA molecules for quantitative, reproducible TCR counting. Methods used by the authors: A typical sample had 93,000 or so TCRs, with about 20,000 to 700,000 overall. MiXCR, run by TCRdb on the RACE reads, gives a single entry per CDR3 protein. V and J calls and clone size were set by TCRdb, not the authors. This sample has roughly 80,000 distinct CDR3 sequences, with about 8.6% found just once. The sample originates from a study of human T cells and chemical hapten exposure. Study-wide context: Small pooled library volume differences mainly caused per-sample TCR yield variation.

Study outcomes and limitations: DPC sensitization produced no change in TCRs with frequency above 1 in 1000.

Stated time point: healthy volunteer bleed at 6 weeks. Someone pulled total RNA out of unfractionated whole blood. Sequencing input: whole blood. This clonotype originated in a female donor in good health. Some clones in this sample may be carry-over from other donors' samples.

The CDR3, as DNA: TGTGCCAGCTCAGGTTTTCCGGACACTGAAGCTTTCTTT. Translating it yields CASSGFPDTEAFF. The V gene is TRBV27, the J gene TRBJ1-1; D unclear. Germline CDR1 and CDR2: MNHEY and SMNVEV (reference sequence). The CDR3 has 13 amino acids. The V end lost 8 bases, the J end lost 3 bases, and 13 bases lay between the germline ends.